This T cell receptor beta chain appears in the sequencing data of a study of cytomegalovirus exposure and HLA in healthy donors. Study-level points and caveats: TCR beta V- and J-gene trimming was later associated with a missense DCLRE1C variant. Accurate prediction of most subjects' HLA-A and HLA-B alleles from TCR beta sequences was reported. Usually a TCR sequence was rare, but some public TCRs were found in many donors.

Comments on this clone: The antigen remains unidentified.

Use of 60 Vbeta and 13 Jbeta primers characterized the PCR. Libraries were prepared by immunoSEQ multiplex PCR; TCRdb keeps only in-frame clonotypes and omits some of them. The top ten hold approximately 0.7% of the sample, which has 160,000 or so clones, roughly 85% seen once. V was shortened by 2 bases and J by 3 bases, with 2 bases between the two germline ends. The V gene's germline CDR1 is DFQATT and CDR2 SNEGSKA (reference sequence). This CDR3 is 11 amino acids long. The rearrangement links TRBV20-1 to TRBJ1-3; D gene uncertain. Sequencing was carried out using PBMCs. The clonotype was recovered from a middle-aged woman in good health and CMV-seronegative. The CDR3 reads CSARLGNTIYF. In DNA form, the CDR3 reads TGCAGTGCTAGACTTGGAAACACCATATATTTT.